This T cell receptor (beta chain) came from a study of shared clonotypes between healthy human individuals (dated by TCRdb to 2020 to 2022). Context from the whole study: A couple of women and three men aged 18 to 49 years were included in the cohort. For each donor, CD4 naive and CD4 memory were each given three plates, CD8 naive was given two plates, and CD8 memory was given one plate. To estimate repertoire size and how much clonotypes are shared between individuals, the study performed deep sequencing of blood TCR repertoires from a few healthy adults. To increase sequencing depth and limit assay-specific biases, different laboratories used diverse techniques to prepare libraries and sequence TCR repertoires. Between about 0.8 and 9.5 billion PBMCs per donor were obtained by leukapheresis.

The donors were healthy, HIV-negative adults who had no recently reported acute infections or vaccinations. All donors were Caucasian adults living in Nashville, Tennessee, USA. CD4+ T cells were enriched by magnetic negative selection, after which naive cells were positively selected on CD45RA and the negative fraction was taken as the memory subset. Blood was collected by leukapheresis, and PBMCs were isolated by Ficoll-Histopaque density gradient centrifugation and then cryopreserved in liquid nitrogen vapor phase. Analytical flow cytometry was used to check the purity and quantity of every magnetically sorted T cell population. Genomic DNA was isolated from each sorted fraction and quantified by UV absorbance on a Nanodrop 2000c. Points the paper makes about the study in general: Sampling was limited to blood, and TCR repertoires in tissue likely differ from TCR repertoires in blood. Approximately 5% of naive CD4, 3% to 4% of naive CD8, approximately 2% of memory CD4, and less than 0.45% of memory CD8 clonotypes were shared across a few donors. Higher generation probabilities were observed for clonotypes shared by all four sorted-subset donors than for non-shared clonotypes. The genetic and exposure-history diversity represented was limited by the small number of donors. Pairwise subsampling indicated that sequencing depth was expected to affect the degree of clonotype sharing among donors. Rarefaction of sorted-subset datasets indicated incomplete sequencing despite the large sequencing depth. Naive subsets generally had larger estimated clonotype richness than memory subsets.

TCR CDR3 regions were amplified from genomic DNA by multiplex PCR using the deep immunoSEQ assay. For each cell subset, the extracted genomic DNA was distributed evenly across all wells of several immunoSEQ 96-well plates, and each plate served as one replicate. For sorted subsets, each replicate PCR was loaded with about 200 ng genomic DNA, equivalent to 25,000 to 35,000 T cell genomes. Purified libraries were quantified with a Qubit 3.0 fluorometer, sized on a Bioanalyzer 2100, and re-quantified with the KAPA Library Quantification kit. A separate single-read 150-cycle Illumina NextSeq 550 flow cell was used to sequence each immunoSEQ 96-well plate. Regarding the original processing steps: Because the immunoSEQ output included only junctional sequences and no quality scores, the filtering could not be the same as the filtering used for full-length reads. To assign V/J genes and CDR3, sequences were annotated against IMGT germline references using PyIR, a Python wrapper for IgBLAST v1.9. Any read was removed if the V/J assignment was weak (E-value above 1e-6), the CDR3 was missing, or the read contained stop codons, out-of-frame junctions, or ambiguous translated residues. V3J clonotypes were defined by identical inferred V gene, J gene, and CDR3 amino acid sequence. Percentage overlap between repertoires was calculated by dividing the number of shared unique clonotypes by the size of the smaller repertoire. RTK rarefaction, the Chao1 estimator, and Recon v2.1 estimates of unobserved clonotypes were used to assess repertoire richness. Generation probabilities for all TCRbeta clonotypes obtained by the gDNA method from a handful of donors were computed using OLGA. In its TCRdb copy, this immuneACCESS table keeps in-frame sequences only and misses some clones. Where compared with another copy, unresolved V genes explain less than half of these, and the others have no known cause. V, J and clone size reflect that table, while D and trimming were determined from the DNA. In this sample the table shows under 1,100,000 clones, around 82% of which occur a single time. The ten largest clones take up roughly 0.57% of the sample.

This clone was seen many times. Its target antigen remains unknown. Per-base qualities were not stored, and no clone one base away is much larger. Other nucleotide sequences in the sample specify the same CDR3. According to the germline V gene, CDR1 reads SGHRS and CDR2 reads YFSETQ. The CDR3 spans 13 residues, from the cysteine through the phenylalanine. Only the CDR3 portion is preserved as DNA: 39 bases, with reading frame beginning at the first base. V lost 2 bases and J lost 2 bases; the stretch between them is 8 bases long. Material for sequencing was memory CD4+ T cells from PBMCs. The cell subset or site label for this specimen denotes: CD45RA-negative fraction. Recombination connected TRBV5-1 to TRBJ2-7; matching of 5 bases hints at TRBD2 as the D gene. This receptor was obtained from a man younger than 35 in good health. Some clones in this sample may be carry-over from other donors' samples. The sequenced DNA: TGCGCCAGCAGCTTCGATAGCGCCTACGAGCAGTACTTC. The resulting protein is CASSFDSAYEQYF.